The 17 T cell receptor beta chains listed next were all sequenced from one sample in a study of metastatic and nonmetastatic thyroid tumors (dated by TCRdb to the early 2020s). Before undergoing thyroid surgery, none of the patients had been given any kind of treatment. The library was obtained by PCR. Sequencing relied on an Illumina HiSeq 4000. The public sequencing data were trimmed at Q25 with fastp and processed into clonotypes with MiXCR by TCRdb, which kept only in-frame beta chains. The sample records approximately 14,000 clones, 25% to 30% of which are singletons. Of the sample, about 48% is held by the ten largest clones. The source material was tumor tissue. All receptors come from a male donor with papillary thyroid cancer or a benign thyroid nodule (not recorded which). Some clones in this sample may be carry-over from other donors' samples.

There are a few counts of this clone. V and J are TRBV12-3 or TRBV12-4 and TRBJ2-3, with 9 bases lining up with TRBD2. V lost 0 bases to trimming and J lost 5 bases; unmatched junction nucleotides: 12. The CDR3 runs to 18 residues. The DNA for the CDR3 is TGTGCCAGCAGTTTAGCGGGACTTGGGCTAGCGGGACAAGATACGCAGTATTTT. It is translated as CASSLAGLGLAGQDTQYF.

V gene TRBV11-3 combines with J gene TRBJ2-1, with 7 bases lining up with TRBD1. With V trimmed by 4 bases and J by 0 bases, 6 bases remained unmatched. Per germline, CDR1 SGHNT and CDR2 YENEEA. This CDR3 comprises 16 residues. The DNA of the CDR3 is TGTGCCAGCAGCTCCCGGGACAGCCTCTCCTACAATGAGCAGTTCTTC. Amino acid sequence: CASSSRDSLSYNEQFF.

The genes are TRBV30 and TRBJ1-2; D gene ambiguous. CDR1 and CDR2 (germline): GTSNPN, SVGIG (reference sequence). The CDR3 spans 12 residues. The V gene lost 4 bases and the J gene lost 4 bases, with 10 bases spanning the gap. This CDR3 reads CAWTRKGYGYTF. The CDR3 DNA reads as TGTGCCTGGACCCGTAAGGGCTATGGCTACACCTTC.

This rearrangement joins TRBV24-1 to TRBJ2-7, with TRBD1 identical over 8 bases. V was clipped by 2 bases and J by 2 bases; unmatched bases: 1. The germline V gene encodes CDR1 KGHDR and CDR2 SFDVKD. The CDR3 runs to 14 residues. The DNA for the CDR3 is TGTGCCACCAGTGATTGGACAGGGCCCTACGAGCAGTACTTC. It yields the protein CATSDWTGPYEQYF.

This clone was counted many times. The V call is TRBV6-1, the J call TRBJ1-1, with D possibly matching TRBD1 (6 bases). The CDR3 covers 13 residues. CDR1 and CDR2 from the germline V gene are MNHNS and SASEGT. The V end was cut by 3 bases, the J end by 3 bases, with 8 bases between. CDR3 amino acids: CASSDRGDTEAFF. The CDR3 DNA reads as TGTGCCAGCAGTGACAGGGGCGACACTGAAGCTTTCTTT.

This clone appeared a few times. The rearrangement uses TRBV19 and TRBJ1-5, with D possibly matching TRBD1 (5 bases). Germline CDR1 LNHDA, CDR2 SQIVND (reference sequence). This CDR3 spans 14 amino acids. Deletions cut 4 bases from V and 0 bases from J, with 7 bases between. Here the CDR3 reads CASSSGASNQPQHF. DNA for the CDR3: TGTGCCAGTAGTAGCGGGGCTAGCAATCAGCCCCAGCATTTT. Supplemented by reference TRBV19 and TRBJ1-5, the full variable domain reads DGGITQSPKYLFRKEGQNVTLSCEQNLNHDAMYWYRQDPGQGLRLIYYSQIVNDFQKGDIAEGYSVSREKKESFPLTVTSAQKNPTAFYLCASSSGASNQPQHFGDGTRLSIL.

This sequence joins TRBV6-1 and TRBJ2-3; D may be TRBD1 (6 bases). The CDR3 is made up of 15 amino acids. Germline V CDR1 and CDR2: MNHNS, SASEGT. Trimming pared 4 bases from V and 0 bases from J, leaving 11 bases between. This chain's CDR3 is CASSGTGGSTDTQYF. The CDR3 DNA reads TGTGCCAGCAGTGGTACTGGGGGCAGCACAGATACGCAGTATTTT.

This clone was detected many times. CDR3 residues: CASSATSGRNEQFF. For the CDR3, the DNA is TGTGCCAGCTCCGCGACTAGCGGGCGGAATGAGCAGTTCTTC. V usage is TRBV18 and J usage is TRBJ2-1; 10 nucleotides align to TRBD2. The CDR3 consists of 14 residues. J was trimmed by 7 bases and V by 6 bases; bases with no gene match: 6. The germline V gene has CDR1 KGHSH and CDR2 LQKENI. The entire variable domain, with the rest obtained from reference TRBV18 and TRBJ2-1, is as follows: NAGVMQNPRHLVRRRGQEARLRCSPMKGHSHVYWYRQLPEEGLKFMVYLQKENIIDESGMPKERFSAEFPKEGPSILRIQQVVRGDSAAYFCASSATSGRNEQFFGPGTRLTVL.

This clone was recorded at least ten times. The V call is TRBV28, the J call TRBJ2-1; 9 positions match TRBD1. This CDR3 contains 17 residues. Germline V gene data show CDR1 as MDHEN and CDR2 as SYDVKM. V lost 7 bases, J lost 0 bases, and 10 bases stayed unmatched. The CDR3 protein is CASTPLTGGSSYNEQFF. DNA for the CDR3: TGTGCCAGCACACCTTTGACAGGGGGGAGCTCCTACAATGAGCAGTTCTTC.

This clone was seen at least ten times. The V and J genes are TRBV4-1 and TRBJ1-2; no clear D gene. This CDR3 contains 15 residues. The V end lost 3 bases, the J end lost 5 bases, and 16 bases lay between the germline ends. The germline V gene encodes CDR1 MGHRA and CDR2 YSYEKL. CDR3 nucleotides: TGCGCCAGCAGCCATGAAGCCCGGTCCTTTTATGGCTACACCTTC. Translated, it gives CASSHEARSFYGYTF.

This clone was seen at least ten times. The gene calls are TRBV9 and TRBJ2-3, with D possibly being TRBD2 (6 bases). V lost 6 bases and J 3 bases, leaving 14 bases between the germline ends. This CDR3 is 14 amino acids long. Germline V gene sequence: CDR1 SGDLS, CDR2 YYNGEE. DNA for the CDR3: TGTGCCAGCAACGAAGGAGGGAGGACAGATACGCAGTATTTT. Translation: CASNEGGRTDTQYF.

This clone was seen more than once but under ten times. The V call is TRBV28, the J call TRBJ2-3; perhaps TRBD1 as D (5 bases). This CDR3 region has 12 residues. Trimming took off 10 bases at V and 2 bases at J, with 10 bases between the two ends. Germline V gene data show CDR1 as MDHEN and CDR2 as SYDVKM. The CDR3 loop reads CATNRNTDTQYF. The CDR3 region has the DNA TGTGCCACCAACAGGAACACAGATACGCAGTATTTT.

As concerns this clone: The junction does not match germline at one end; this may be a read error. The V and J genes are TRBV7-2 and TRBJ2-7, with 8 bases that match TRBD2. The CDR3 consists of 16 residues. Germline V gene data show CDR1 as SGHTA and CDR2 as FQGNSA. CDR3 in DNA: TGTGCCAGCAGCCTAGCGGTAGGCGGGAGGACCTACGAGCAGTACTTC. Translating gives CASSLAVGGRTYEQYF.

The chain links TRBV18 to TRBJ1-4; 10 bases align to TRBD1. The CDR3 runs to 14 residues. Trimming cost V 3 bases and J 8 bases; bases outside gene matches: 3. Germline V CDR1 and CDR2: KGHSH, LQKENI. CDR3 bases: TGTGCCAGCTCACCCGGGACAGGGGTAGAAAAACTGTTTTTT. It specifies CASSPGTGVEKLFF.

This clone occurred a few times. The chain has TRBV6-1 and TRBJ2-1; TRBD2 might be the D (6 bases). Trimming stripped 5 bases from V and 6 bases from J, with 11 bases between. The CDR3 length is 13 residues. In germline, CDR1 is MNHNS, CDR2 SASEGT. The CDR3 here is CASSIGEANEQFF. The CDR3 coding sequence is TGTGCCAGCAGTATTGGGGAGGCCAATGAGCAGTTCTTC.

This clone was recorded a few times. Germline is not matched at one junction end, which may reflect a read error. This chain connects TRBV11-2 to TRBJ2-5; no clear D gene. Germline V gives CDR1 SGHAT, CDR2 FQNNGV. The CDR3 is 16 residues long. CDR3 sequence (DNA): TGTGCCAGCAGCTTATATGCGAGGTCCACCCAAGAGACTCAGTACTTC. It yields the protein CASSLYARSTQETQYF. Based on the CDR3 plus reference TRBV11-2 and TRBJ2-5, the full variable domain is EAGVAQSPRYKIIEKRQSVAFWCNPISGHATLYWYQQILGQGPKLLIQFQNNGVVDDSQLPKDRFSAERLKGVDSTLKIQPAKLEDSAVYLCASSLYARSTQETQYFGPGTRLLVL.

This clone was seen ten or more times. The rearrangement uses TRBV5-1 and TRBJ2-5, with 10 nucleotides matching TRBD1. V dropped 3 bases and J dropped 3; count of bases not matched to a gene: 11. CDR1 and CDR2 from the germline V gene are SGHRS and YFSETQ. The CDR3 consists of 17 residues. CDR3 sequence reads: CASSSGGGQGREETQYF. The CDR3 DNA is TGCGCCAGCAGCTCCGGCGGGGGACAGGGGCGGGAAGAGACCCAGTACTTC.